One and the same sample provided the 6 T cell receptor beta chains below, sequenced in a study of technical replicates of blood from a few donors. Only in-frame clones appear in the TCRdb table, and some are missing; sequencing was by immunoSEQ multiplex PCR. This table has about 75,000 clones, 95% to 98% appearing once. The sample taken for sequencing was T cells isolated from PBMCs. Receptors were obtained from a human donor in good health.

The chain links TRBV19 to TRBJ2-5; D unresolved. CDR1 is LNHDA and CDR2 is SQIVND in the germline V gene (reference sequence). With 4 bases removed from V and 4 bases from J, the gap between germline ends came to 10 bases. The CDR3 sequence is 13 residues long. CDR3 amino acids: CASSRSFGETQYF. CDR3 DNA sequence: TGTGCCAGTAGTAGGAGTTTCGGAGAGACCCAGTACTTC.

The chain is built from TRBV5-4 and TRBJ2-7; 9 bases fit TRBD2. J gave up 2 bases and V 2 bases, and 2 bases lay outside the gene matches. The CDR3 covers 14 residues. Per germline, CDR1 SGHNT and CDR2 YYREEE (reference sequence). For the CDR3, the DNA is TGTGCCAGCAGCTTTGGCGGGAGGGCCTACGAGCAGTACTTC. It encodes CASSFGGRAYEQYF.

The CDR3 coding sequence is TGTGCCAGCAGCGCTCCTACTACGTCCGGACAGATTGAAGCTTTCTTT. Amino acid sequence: CASSAPTTSGQIEAFF. The rearrangement joins TRBV9 to TRBJ1-1; tentative D call: TRBD1 (6 bases). CDR3 length equals 16 residues. In germline, CDR1 is SGDLS, CDR2 YYNGEE. The V end was cut by 3 bases, the J end by 7 bases, with 22 bases between.

CDR3 bases: TGTGCCACCACAACAGGGTACACTGAAGCTTTCTTT. This encodes CATTTGYTEAFF. V usage is TRBV19 and J usage is TRBJ1-1; weak D call: TRBD1 (6 bases). Germline V gene sequence: CDR1 LNHDA, CDR2 SQIVND (reference sequence). This CDR3 has 12 residues. Trimming took off 10 bases at V and 3 bases at J, with 12 bases between the two ends.

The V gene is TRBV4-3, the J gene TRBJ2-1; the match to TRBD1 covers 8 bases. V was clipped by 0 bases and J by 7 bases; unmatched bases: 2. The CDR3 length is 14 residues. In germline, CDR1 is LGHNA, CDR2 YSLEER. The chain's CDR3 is CASSQDYRGNEQFF. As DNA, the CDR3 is TGCGCCAGCAGCCAAGACTACAGGGGGAATGAGCAGTTCTTC.

The CDR3 sequence is CASSPGRAIETEAFF. In nucleotides, the CDR3 is TGTGCCAGCAGTCCCGGCAGGGCCATAGAAACTGAAGCTTTCTTT. The gene calls are TRBV7-3 and TRBJ1-1; D perhaps matches TRBD1 (5 bases). The CDR3 sequence is 15 residues long. Trimming took 6 bases from V and 5 from J, leaving 19 bases between them. Per the germline V gene, CDR1 is SGHTA and CDR2 is FQGTGA.